This T cell receptor beta chain was recovered during a study of CD8 T cell repertoires and HIV-1 epitope variants. Study-level information: Controls were a CMV, EBV and flu peptide pool, Ebola AY9 negative control, and no-peptide well. Epitopes were three Gag families plus Nef HW9 and YT9. Autologous T cell-negative cells served as antigen-presenting cells in equal numbers.

Profiling relied on immunoSEQ multiplex PCR, and the TCRdb table lists in-frame clones only, not all of them. The data contain about 5,600 clones, roughly 65% of them singletons. CDR3 size: 13 residues. Trimming stripped 5 bases from V and 0 bases from J, with 8 bases between. Germline V lookup: CDR1 LNHNV, CDR2 YYDKDF (reference sequence). The study's findings and limits: Some ten antigen-specific TCR beta clonotypes were found; six seemed cross-reactive to variants.

Details on this clone: The antigen remains unidentified.

This receptor was obtained from a male donor with HIV. The specimen sequenced was cultured CD8+ T cells derived from PBMCs. The rearrangement uses TRBV15 and TRBJ2-7; a weak D match, TRBD2 (5 bases). The CDR3 nucleotides read TGTGCCACCAGCGACGGGGTCTCCTACGAGCAGTACTTC. It translates to CATSDGVSYEQYF.